This T cell receptor beta chain was obtained from a study of cytomegalovirus exposure and HLA in healthy donors. The study ran its PCR with 60 Vbeta and 13 Jbeta primers. TCRdb keeps only in-frame clones here, not all; method: immunoSEQ multiplex PCR. The sample lists 85,000 to 100,000 clones, around 90% occurring once. From germline, CDR1 is MNHNY and CDR2 SVGAGI (reference sequence). This CDR3 spans 14 amino acids. Trimming pared 5 bases from V and 6 bases from J, leaving 17 bases between. As to this clone: Antigen specificity is unknown.

Overall study findings and caveats: Investigators reported approximately 150 TCR beta chains as tied to cytomegalovirus. In vitro confirmation showed three CMV-associated chains to be CMV antigen specific. Rarity characterized most TCR sequences, yet some public TCRs appeared in many donors.

The receptor's source is a man aged 18 to 29 in good health and CMV-seronegative. Sequencing used PBMCs. The chain recombines TRBV6-6 with TRBJ2-7; TRBD2 might be the D (5 bases). The CDR3 DNA follows: TGTGCCAGCAGTCCAGAGGGAACGTGGGCCGAGCAGTACTTC. Translated, it gives CASSPEGTWAEQYF.